The clone carrying this TCR beta chain was counted many times. Its antigen is not known. The sample is drawn from a study of T-cell reconstitution after alpha-beta-depleted transplantation in children. Study-wide results and caveats: Reportedly, only several hundred clones from non-depleted graft cells drove alpha-beta T-cell counts at about two months. Counts and diversity of T cells one year after transplant came mostly from newly produced T cells. Day-60 TCRbeta diversity that was high in some patients was derived from surviving recipient T cells and thymic progenitors.

The CDR3 runs 13 residues. The germline V and J ends were trimmed by 1 base and 6 bases, with 7 bases remaining between them. Germline CDR1 and CDR2: SGHVS and FQNEAQ. The TCRbeta library incorporated unique molecular identifiers. Via MiXCR, TCRdb re-called the PCR reads, giving one row per CDR3 protein. The sample lists 440,000 or so distinct CDR3 sequences; roughly two fifths were seen once. V and J are TRBV7-8 and TRBJ2-1; D ambiguous. Source: PBMCs, taken before TCRalphabeta/CD19-depleted stem cell transplant. The TCR sequence derives from a girl aged 2 to 9 with aplastic anemia, due to receive a stem cell transplant. CDR3 bases: TGTGCCAGCAGCTTAGGGGTCCCCAATGAGCAGTTCTTC. This gives the protein CASSLGVPNEQFF.